What follows is one T cell receptor beta chain and its context. Here immunoSEQ multiplex PCR was the method, and the copy in TCRdb shows in-frame clones only, minus some. The sample holds more than 200,000 clones; approximately 80% are singletons and the top ten take 6.5% to 9%. This entry comes from a study of blood T cell repertoires in COVID-19. Looked up from germline, CDR1 is LNHDA and CDR2 is SQIVND (reference sequence). CDR3 length: 14 amino acids. V lost 5 bases and J lost 2; bases outside the gene matches: 5. The chain is built from TRBV19 and TRBJ2-7, with 8 bases aligning to TRBD1. The receptor's source is a woman in her 40s with acute COVID-19. Source material: PBMCs or T cells enriched from blood (not recorded which). The CDR3 nucleotides read TGTGCCAGTAGTTCCGGACAGGGAACCTACGAGCAGTACTTC. Its translation: CASSSGQGTYEQYF. The full variable domain, in which reference TRBV19 and TRBJ2-7 provide the parts outside the CDR3, is DGGITQSPKYLFRKEGQNVTLSCEQNLNHDAMYWYRQDPGQGLRLIYYSQIVNDFQKGDIAEGYSVSREKKESFPLTVTSAQKNPTAFYLCASSSGQGTYEQYFGPGTRLTVT.